This TCR beta chain was captured in a study of control samples from healthy donors and cancer patients. TCRdb keeps only in-frame clones here, not all; method: immunoSEQ multiplex PCR. The sample yields tens of thousands of clones, roughly 86% seen once. CDR1 and CDR2 from the germline V gene are SGHTA and FQGTGA. V was shortened by 0 bases and J by 5 bases, with 16 bases between the two germline ends. This CDR3 has 17 amino acids. The material sequenced was blood. The clonotype was recovered from a man in his fifties or sixties in good health. The rearrangement uses TRBV7-3 and TRBJ2-2; perhaps TRBD1 as D (5 bases). CDR3 in amino acids: CASSLTTGQGKTGELFF. The CDR3 coding sequence is TGTGCCAGCAGCTTAACTACCGGGCAGGGAAAGACCGGGGAGCTGTTTTTT. The full variable domain, in which reference TRBV7-3 and TRBJ2-2 provide the parts outside the CDR3, is GAGVSQTPSNKVTEKGKYVELRCDPISGHTALYWYRQSLGQGPEFLIYFQGTGAADDSGLPNDRFFAVRPEGSVSTLKIQRTERGDSAVYLCASSLTTGQGKTGELFFGEGSRLTVL.